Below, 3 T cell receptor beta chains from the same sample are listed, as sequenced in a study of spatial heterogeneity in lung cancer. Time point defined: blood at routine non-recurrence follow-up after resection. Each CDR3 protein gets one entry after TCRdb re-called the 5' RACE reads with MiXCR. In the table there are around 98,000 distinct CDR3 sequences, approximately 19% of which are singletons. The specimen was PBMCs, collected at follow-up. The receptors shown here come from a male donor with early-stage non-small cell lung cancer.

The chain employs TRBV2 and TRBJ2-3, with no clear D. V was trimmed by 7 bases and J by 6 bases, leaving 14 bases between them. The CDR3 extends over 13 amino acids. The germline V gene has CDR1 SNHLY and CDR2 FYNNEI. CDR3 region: CASTNSSMDTQYF. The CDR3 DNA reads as TGTGCCAGCACAAATAGCTCGATGGATACGCAGTATTTT.

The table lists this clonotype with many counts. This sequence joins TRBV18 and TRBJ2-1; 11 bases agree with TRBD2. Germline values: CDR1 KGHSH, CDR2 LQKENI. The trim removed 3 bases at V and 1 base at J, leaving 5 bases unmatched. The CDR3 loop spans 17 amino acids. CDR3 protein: CASSPTSGGGSYNEQFF. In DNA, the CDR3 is TGTGCCAGCTCACCTACTAGCGGGGGAGGATCCTACAATGAGCAGTTCTTC.

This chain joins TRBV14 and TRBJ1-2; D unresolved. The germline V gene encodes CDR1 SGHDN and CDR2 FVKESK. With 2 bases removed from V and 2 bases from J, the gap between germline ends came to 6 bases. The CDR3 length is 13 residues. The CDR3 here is CASSQRANYGYTF. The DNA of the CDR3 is TGTGCCAGCAGCCAACGGGCAAACTATGGCTACACCTTC.